This TCR beta chain derives from a study of vaccination effects on CD4 cells after COVID-19. Of note for this clone: Its antigen is undetermined.

Cells that had been cultured for roughly ten days were the source of isolated CD4+ T cells. It was two doses of either the BNT162b2 or mRNA-1273 vaccine that participants received. Trimming took 4 bases from V and 4 from J; bases not matched to a gene: 12. CDR3 length equals 18 residues. CDR1 is SGHRS and CDR2 is YFSETQ in the germline V gene. The method was immunoSEQ multiplex PCR; TCRdb's version includes in-frame clones alone and lacks a portion of them. Altogether 43,000 or so clones are present, roughly 70% being singletons, with the ten largest covering 6.5% to 9%. This rearrangement joins TRBV5-1 to TRBJ2-1; 12 bases are shared with TRBD2. Source: CD4+ T cells from PBMCs cultured without peptide, taken after COVID-19 vaccination. The TCR comes from a human donor who received a COVID-19 vaccine. The CDR3 sequence is CASSGYLASGGAYNEQFF. The CDR3 bases are TGCGCCAGCAGCGGATACCTTGCTAGCGGGGGGGCTTACAATGAGCAGTTCTTC.